The 9 T cell receptor beta chains below come from one sample, sequenced in a study of beta chain features in type 1 diabetes. These receptors' antigens are unknown. Investigators reverse transcribed all isolated RNA, so they sequenced expressed TCRB transcripts. The repertoire was sequenced with immunoSEQ multiplex PCR; TCRdb's copy has only in-frame clones and lacks some. The sample lists roughly 24,000 clones; about 50% were seen once. Findings and caveats of the study: People with Type 1 diabetes carried modestly yet significantly shorter TCRB CDR3s in all four CD4+ subsets.

The sample consisted of stem cell memory CD4+ T cells from blood. The source is a man aged 18 to 30 with type 1 diabetes.

This clone was recorded a few times. The chain is built from TRBV11-2 and TRBJ1-2; TRBD1 might be the D (5 bases). There are 16 residues in the CDR3. Deletions cut 1 base from V and 4 bases from J, with 16 bases between. Germline V gene data show CDR1 as SGHAT and CDR2 as FQNNGV. CDR3 bases: TGTGCCAGCAGCTTAGTACCCTCGGGACTCCCCTATGGCTACACCTTC. Amino acids: CASSLVPSGLPYGYTF. Supplemented by reference TRBV11-2 and TRBJ1-2, the full variable domain reads EAGVAQSPRYKIIEKRQSVAFWCNPISGHATLYWYQQILGQGPKLLIQFQNNGVVDDSQLPKDRFSAERLKGVDSTLKIQPAKLEDSAVYLCASSLVPSGLPYGYTFGSGTRLTVV.

The V call is TRBV7-2, the J call TRBJ2-7; 7 nucleotides match TRBD1. This CDR3 spans 15 amino acids. With V trimmed by 5 bases and J by 6 bases, 13 bases remained unmatched. Germline V CDR1 and CDR2: SGHTA, FQGNSA. The CDR3 reads CASSPRQGVSLEQYF. In DNA form, the CDR3 reads TGTGCCAGCAGCCCCCGACAGGGTGTCTCCCTCGAGCAGTACTTC. Looking up the rest from reference TRBV7-2 and TRBJ2-7 gives the full variable domain: GAGVSQSPSNKVTEKGKDVELRCDPISGHTALYWYRQSLGQGLEFLIYFQGNSAPDKSGLPSDRFSAERTGGSVSTLTIQRTQQEDSAVYLCASSPRQGVSLEQYFGPGTRLTVT.

This clone has more than one count but fewer than ten. The chain recombines TRBV6-6 with TRBJ2-7; 8 bases are a match to TRBD2. CDR1 and CDR2 (germline): MNHNY, SVGAGI (reference sequence). V was pared by 3 bases and J by 3 bases, with 7 bases of the junction left unmatched. The length of the CDR3 is 15 residues. The chain's CDR3 is CASSYVWAGGYEQYF. The CDR3 region has the DNA TGTGCCAGCAGTTATGTCTGGGCGGGAGGCTACGAGCAGTACTTC.

The V gene is TRBV2, the J gene TRBJ2-7, with TRBD2 identical over 7 bases. CDR3 size: 14 residues. Unmatched junction bases numbered 6, after V lost 5 bases and J lost 2 bases. In germline, CDR1 is SNHLY, CDR2 FYNNEI. The CDR3 DNA is TGTGCCAGCAGTACCCATGGGAGGGCCTACGAGCAGTACTTC. Translating gives CASSTHGRAYEQYF.

V gene TRBV7-2 combines with J gene TRBJ2-2, with D maybe TRBD1 (5 bases). The CDR3 is made up of 13 amino acids. Germline loops: CDR1 SGHTA, CDR2 FQGNSA. V shed 5 bases and J shed 8 bases, with 12 bases lying between them. In DNA form, the CDR3 reads TGTGCCAGCAGCGCCCAGGGTTTAGGGGAGCTGTTTTTT. Its translation is CASSAQGLGELFF.

This chain connects TRBV4-1 to TRBJ2-3; D may be TRBD1 (6 bases). Germline lookup yields CDR1 MGHRA and CDR2 YSYEKL. CDR3 length: 14 amino acids. V lost 4 bases to trimming and J lost 6 bases, with 14 bases between them. The CDR3 region has the DNA TGCGCCAGCAGCCCACAGGGTTTTAGCGATACGCAGTATTTT. It codes for CASSPQGFSDTQYF.

The CDR3 loop reads CASTDLGGGEQYF. DNA for the CDR3: TGTGCCAGCACCGACCTAGGGGGCGGCGAGCAGTACTTC. The genes are TRBV6-5 and TRBJ2-7; TRBD1 agrees at 7 bases. The V gene's germline CDR1 is MNHEY and CDR2 SVGAGI. V gave up 7 bases and J gave up 6 bases; unmatched junction bases: 9. The CDR3 is 13 residues long.

This rearrangement joins TRBV28 to TRBJ2-5; 11 nucleotides align to TRBD2. Germline CDR1 reads MDHEN; CDR2 reads SYDVKM. The CDR3 sequence is 15 residues long. V was clipped by 3 bases and J by 5 bases; unmatched bases: 5. CDR3 in amino acids: CASSFPTSGMETQYF. The CDR3 DNA reads TGTGCCAGCAGTTTTCCGACTAGCGGGATGGAGACCCAGTACTTC.

This clone appeared a few times. CDR3: CASSQAEAGELFF. The DNA of the CDR3 is TGCGCCAGCAGCCAAGCGGAGGCCGGGGAGCTGTTTTTT. The chain links TRBV4-3 to TRBJ2-2; weak D call: TRBD2 (5 bases). The germline V gene encodes CDR1 LGHNA and CDR2 YSLEER. The CDR3 consists of 13 residues. Trimming removed 1 base from V and 6 bases from J, with 6 bases in between.